This record looks at one T cell receptor beta chain sequence and its context. Libraries were prepared by immunoSEQ multiplex PCR; TCRdb keeps only in-frame clonotypes and omits some of them. The sample lists some 30,000 clones, about 90% seen once, with roughly 10% in the top ten. The data were taken from a study of OX40 agonist ivuxolimab in advanced cancers. V was clipped by 1 base and J by 2 bases; unmatched bases: 5. The germline V gene has CDR1 LGHNA and CDR2 YSLEER. The CDR3 is 15 residues long. This chain links TRBV4-3 with TRBJ2-7; 7 nucleotides match TRBD1. The receptor's source is an adult with an advanced solid tumor such as melanoma, head and neck, liver or kidney cancer. The sequenced sample was CD4+ or CD8+ T cells sorted from blood, obtained in a trial of the OX40 agonist ivuxolimab. CDR3 loop: CASSQGRTGAYEQYF. DNA for the CDR3: TGCGCCAGCAGCCAAGGGAGGACAGGAGCCTACGAGCAGTACTTC.